Given below is one T cell receptor (beta chain) in context. The CDR3 is 15 residues long. Sequencing used immunoSEQ multiplex PCR; TCRdb keeps in-frame clones, though not all of them. The table shows 200,000 to 250,000 clones, with 82% occurring only once. Individuals drawn from under 30 US areas were about 18 to 95 years old. The source of the sample is a study of blood T cell repertoires in COVID-19. The source material was PBMCs or T cells enriched from blood (not recorded which). The TCR sequence derives from a woman aged 60-75 years who had recovered from COVID-19. J is TRBJ2-3 and V is TRBV21-1; the DNA was not compared with TRBD1, the D call given in the table. TRBV21-1 is recorded as a pseudogene. This CDR3 is CASSPTGTGKDTQYF. Written as DNA, the CDR3 is TGTGCCAGCTCGCCTACCGGGACAGGGAAAGATACGCAGTATTTT.